This T cell receptor beta chain is drawn from a study of blood T cell repertoires in COVID-19. The CDR3 consists of 13 residues. The V end was cut by 5 bases, the J end by 2 bases, with 9 bases between. Assay used: immunoSEQ multiplex PCR; TCRdb lists only in-frame clones, some missing. The sample holds about 220,000 clones; around 88% are singletons and the top ten take under 15%. The receptor was derived from a woman aged 50 to 65 with acute COVID-19. The chain has TRBV12-3 or TRBV12-4 and TRBJ1-2; D not certain. Sequences were obtained from PBMCs or T cells enriched from blood (not recorded which). The CDR3 region has the DNA TGTGCCAGCAGTCCCCATGAGAACTATGGCTACACCTTC. It yields the protein CASSPHENYGYTF.